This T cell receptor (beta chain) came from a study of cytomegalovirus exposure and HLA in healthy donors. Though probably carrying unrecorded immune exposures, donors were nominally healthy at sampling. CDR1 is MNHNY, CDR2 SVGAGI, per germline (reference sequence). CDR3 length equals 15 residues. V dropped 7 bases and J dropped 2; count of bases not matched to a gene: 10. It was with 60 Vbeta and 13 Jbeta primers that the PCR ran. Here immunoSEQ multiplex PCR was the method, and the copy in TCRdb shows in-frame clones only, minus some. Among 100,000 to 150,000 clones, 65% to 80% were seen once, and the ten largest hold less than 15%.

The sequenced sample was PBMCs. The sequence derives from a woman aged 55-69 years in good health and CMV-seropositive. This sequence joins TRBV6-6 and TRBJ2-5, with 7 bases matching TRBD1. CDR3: CASTPSGTDQETQYF. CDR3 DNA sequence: TGTGCCAGCACCCCCTCCGGGACAGATCAAGAGACCCAGTACTTC.